Given below is one T cell receptor (beta chain) in context. There is no known antigen for this receptor. Base qualities are missing; no much larger clone stands one base away. CD8 naive samples were obtained by positive selection for CCR7 among CD45RO-negative cells, yielding a CD45RA+CCR7+ population from which TemRA cells were excluded. The donors were healthy, HIV-negative adults with no recently reported acute infections or vaccinations. Every donor was a Caucasian adult residing in Nashville, Tennessee, USA. After blood collection by leukapheresis, PBMCs were isolated using Ficoll-Histopaque density gradient centrifugation and then cryopreserved in the vapor phase of liquid nitrogen. Purity and quantity of every magnetically sorted T cell population were checked by analytical flow cytometry. Each sorted fraction had its genomic DNA isolated and then quantified by UV absorbance on a Nanodrop 2000c.

This specimen comes from a study of shared clonotypes between healthy human individuals (TCRdb year 2020). In terms of the full investigation: Two women and a few men aged 18 to 49 years were included in the cohort. Blood TCR repertoires of five healthy adults were deeply sequenced to estimate repertoire size and the extent of clonotype sharing between individuals. To increase sequencing depth and limit assay-specific biases, different laboratories used diverse techniques to prepare libraries and sequence TCR repertoires. For each donor, three plates each were used for CD4 naive and CD4 memory, two plates were used for CD8 naive, and one plate was used for CD8 memory. Between about 0.85 and 8.9 billion PBMCs per donor were obtained by leukapheresis.

Including cysteine and phenylalanine, the CDR3 has 13 amino acids. Here the CDR3 DNA is all that survives: 39 bases in frame from base 1. The V end gives up 5 bases and the J end 7 bases, leaving 4 bases in the junction not matched to a gene. The germline V gene supplies CDR1 WSHSY and CDR2 SAAADI. Paper-wide results and their limitations: Sharing across several donors was observed for about 4.8% of naive CD4, less than 4% of naive CD8, 2% to 2.5% of memory CD4, and roughly 0.43% of memory CD8 clonotypes. Sampling was limited to blood, and TCR repertoires in tissue likely differ from TCR repertoires in blood. Compared with non-shared clonotypes, the clonotypes found in all four sorted-subset donors had higher generation probabilities. The small number of donors limited the genetic and exposure-history diversity represented. Estimated clonotype richness was generally larger for naive than for memory subsets. Based on pairwise subsampling, the degree of clonotype sharing among donors was expected to be affected by sequencing depth. Rarefaction of sorted-subset datasets indicated incomplete sequencing despite the large sequencing depth.

TCR CDR3 regions were amplified from genomic DNA by multiplex PCR using the deep immunoSEQ assay. Extracted genomic DNA from each cell subset was distributed evenly across all wells of several immunoSEQ 96-well plates, and each plate was treated as a replicate. For sorted subsets, about 200 ng genomic DNA, equal to about 30,000 T cell genomes, was loaded into each replicate PCR. Purified libraries were quantified with a Qubit 3.0 fluorometer, sized on a Bioanalyzer 2100, and re-quantified with the KAPA Library Quantification kit. A separate single-read 150-cycle Illumina NextSeq 550 flow cell was used to sequence each immunoSEQ 96-well plate. On the study's bioinformatics: Because the immunoSEQ output held only junctional sequences and lacked quality scores, the filtering could not match the filtering applied to full-length reads. To assign V/J genes and CDR3, sequences were annotated against IMGT germline references using PyIR, a Python wrapper for IgBLAST v1.9. Reads with weak V/J assignments (E-value above 1e-6), missing CDR3, stop codons, out-of-frame junctions, or ambiguous translated residues were removed. V3J clonotypes were defined as sequences sharing the same inferred V gene, J gene, and CDR3 amino acid sequence. The percentage overlap between two repertoires was calculated by dividing the number of shared unique clonotypes by the size of the smaller repertoire. Richness of each repertoire was evaluated using RTK rarefaction, the Chao1 estimator, and Recon v2.1 estimates of unobserved clonotypes. Generation probabilities were computed with OLGA for all TCRbeta clonotypes obtained by the gDNA method from a handful of donors. TCRdb limited this immuneACCESS table to in-frame rearrangements with V and J called. A share of clones is missing; checked studies link under half to unresolved V genes, and the rest is unexplained. D and trimming come from the DNA, and the V and J calls and clone size come from that table. The sample table holds about 2.1 million clones, of which roughly 95% were seen once. Approximately 1.7% of the sample belongs to the ten largest clones.

The sequence came from a young man in good health. Some clones in this sample may be carry-over from other donors' samples. The chain employs TRBV10-2 and TRBJ2-1; 8 central nucleotides agree with TRBD2. Sequenced: naive CD8+ T cells from PBMCs. The cell subset or site label of this sample denotes: CD45RA+CCR7+. The nucleotides are TGCGCCAGCAGTATGGCGGGAGGAAATGAGCAGTTCTTC. Translated, this gives CASSMAGGNEQFF.